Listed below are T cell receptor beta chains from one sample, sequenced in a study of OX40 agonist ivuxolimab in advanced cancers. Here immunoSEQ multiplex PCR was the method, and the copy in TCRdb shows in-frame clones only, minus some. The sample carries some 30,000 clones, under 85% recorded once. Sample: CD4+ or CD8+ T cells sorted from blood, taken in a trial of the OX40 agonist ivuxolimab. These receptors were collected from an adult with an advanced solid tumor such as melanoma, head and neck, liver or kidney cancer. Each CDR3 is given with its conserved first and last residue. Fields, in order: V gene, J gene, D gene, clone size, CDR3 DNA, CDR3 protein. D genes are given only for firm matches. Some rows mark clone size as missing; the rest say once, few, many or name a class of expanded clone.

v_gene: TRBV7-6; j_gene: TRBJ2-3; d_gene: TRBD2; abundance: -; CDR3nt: TGTGCCAGCAGCCTAGCGGGGGGCACAGATACGCAGTATTTT; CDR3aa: CASSLAGGTDTQYF
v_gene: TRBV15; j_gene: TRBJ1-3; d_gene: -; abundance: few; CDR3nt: TGTGCCACCAGCAGAGATAGGGGGGGAAACACCATATATTTT; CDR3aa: CATSRDRGGNTIYF
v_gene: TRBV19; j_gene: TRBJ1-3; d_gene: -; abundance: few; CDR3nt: TGTGCCAGTATGGAGTTACAGGGTTCTGGAAACACCATATATTTT; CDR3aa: CASMELQGSGNTIYF
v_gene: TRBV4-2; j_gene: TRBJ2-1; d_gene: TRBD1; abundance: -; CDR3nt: TGTGCCAGCAGCGCGCCGGGACAGGGTTCCAATGAGCAGTTCTTC; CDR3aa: CASSAPGQGSNEQFF
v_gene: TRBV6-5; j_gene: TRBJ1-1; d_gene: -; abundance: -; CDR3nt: TGTGCCAGCAGTTCTGGGGGGGGGAACACTGAAGCTTTCTTT; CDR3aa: CASSSGGGNTEAFF
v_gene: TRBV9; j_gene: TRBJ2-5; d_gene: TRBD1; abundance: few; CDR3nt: TGTGCCAGCAGCGCCTCCTCGACAGGGGAGACCCAGTACTTC; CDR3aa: CASSASSTGETQYF
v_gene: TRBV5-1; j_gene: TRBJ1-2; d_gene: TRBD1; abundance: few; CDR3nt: TGCGCCAGCAGCGCTAACAGGGGGCATAACTATGGCTACACCTTC; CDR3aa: CASSANRGHNYGYTF
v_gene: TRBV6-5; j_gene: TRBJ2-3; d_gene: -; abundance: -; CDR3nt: TGTGCCAGCATTTACAGGGCCAGCACAGATACGCAGTATTTT; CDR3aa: CASIYRASTDTQYF
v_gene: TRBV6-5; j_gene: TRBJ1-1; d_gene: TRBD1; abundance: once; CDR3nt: TGTGCCAGCAGTTACTCCGCCCGACACAGACAGGGGGTAGCTTTCTTT; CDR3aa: CASSYSARHRQGVAFF
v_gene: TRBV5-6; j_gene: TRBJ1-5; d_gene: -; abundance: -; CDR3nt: TGTGCCAGCAGCTTCGGGACCAATCAGCCCCAGCATTTT; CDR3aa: CASSFGTNQPQHF
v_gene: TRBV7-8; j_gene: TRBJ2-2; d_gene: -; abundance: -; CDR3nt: TGTGCCAGCCGCCGAGCGGTCGGCACCGGGGAGCTGTTTTTT; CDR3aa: CASRRAVGTGELFF
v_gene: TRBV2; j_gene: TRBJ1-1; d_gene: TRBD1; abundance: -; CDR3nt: TGTGCCAGCAGTACGAGGGGGCAAACCGAAGCTTTCTTT; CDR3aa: CASSTRGQTEAFF
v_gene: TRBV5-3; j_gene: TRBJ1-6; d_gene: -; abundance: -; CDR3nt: TGTGCCAGAAGCTCCTCGGGGGCGAATTCACCCCTCCACTTT; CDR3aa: CARSSSGANSPLHF
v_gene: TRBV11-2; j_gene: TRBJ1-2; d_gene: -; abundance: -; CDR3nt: TGTGCCAGCAGCCTGGGTGGAGTTTATGGCTACACCTTC; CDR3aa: CASSLGGVYGYTF
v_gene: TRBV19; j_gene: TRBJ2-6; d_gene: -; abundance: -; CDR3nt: TGTGCCAGTAGTGTCTCTGGGGCCAACGTCCTGACTTTC; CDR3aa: CASSVSGANVLTF
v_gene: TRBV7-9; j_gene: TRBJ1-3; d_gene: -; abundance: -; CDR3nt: TGTGCCAGCAGACGGGACACCGGACCTGGAAACACCATATATTTT; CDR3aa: CASRRDTGPGNTIYF
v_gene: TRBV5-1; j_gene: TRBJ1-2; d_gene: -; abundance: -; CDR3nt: TGCGCCAGCAGCCCCGGAGGGGGAGAACACTATGGCTACACCTTC; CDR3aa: CASSPGGGEHYGYTF
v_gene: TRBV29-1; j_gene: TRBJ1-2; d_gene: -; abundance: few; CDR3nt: TGCAGCGTTGGGATCCCAACTGGCTACACCTTC; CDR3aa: CSVGIPTGYTF
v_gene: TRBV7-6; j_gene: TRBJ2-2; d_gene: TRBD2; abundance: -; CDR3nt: TGTGCCAGCAGCGCACTAGCGGGGACCGGGGAGCTGTTTTTT; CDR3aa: CASSALAGTGELFF
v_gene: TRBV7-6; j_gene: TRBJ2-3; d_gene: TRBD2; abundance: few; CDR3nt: TGTGCCAGCAGCTTAGATGAGAGCGGGGGGATTACGCAGTATTTT; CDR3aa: CASSLDESGGITQYF
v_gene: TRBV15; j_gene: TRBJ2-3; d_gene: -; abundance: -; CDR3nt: TGTGCCACCAGCAGAGATCAGCGGTCCGGGGGCCCGCAGTATTTT; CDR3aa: CATSRDQRSGGPQYF
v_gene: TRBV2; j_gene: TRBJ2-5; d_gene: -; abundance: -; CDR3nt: TGTGCCAGCAGCACAGGACAAGAGACCCAGTACTTC; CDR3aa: CASSTGQETQYF
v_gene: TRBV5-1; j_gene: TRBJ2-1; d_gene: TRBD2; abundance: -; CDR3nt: TGCGCCAGCAGCTGGAGCGGGGGGGCTAACAATGAGCAGTTCTTC; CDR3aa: CASSWSGGANNEQFF
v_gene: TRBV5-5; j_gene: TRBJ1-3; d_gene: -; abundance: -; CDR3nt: TGTGCCAGCAGCTTGCCCCCAGGAAACACCATATATTTT; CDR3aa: CASSLPPGNTIYF
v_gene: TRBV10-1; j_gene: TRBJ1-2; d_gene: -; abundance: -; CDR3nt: TGCGCCAGCAGTGATATCCGGGGGGAGGGTGGCTACACCTTC; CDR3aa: CASSDIRGEGGYTF
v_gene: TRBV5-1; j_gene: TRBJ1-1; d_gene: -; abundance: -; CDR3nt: TGCGCCAGCAGACCGGACTCGGTGGGCACTGAAGCTTTCTTT; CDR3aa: CASRPDSVGTEAFF
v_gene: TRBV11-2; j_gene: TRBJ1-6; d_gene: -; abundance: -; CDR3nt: TGTGCCAGCAGCACCCCTGGGGGGAATTCACCCCTCCACTTT; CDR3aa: CASSTPGGNSPLHF
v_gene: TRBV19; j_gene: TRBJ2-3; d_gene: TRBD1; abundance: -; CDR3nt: TGTGCCAGTAGAACACAGGGGCGCACAGATACGCAGTATTTT; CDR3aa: CASRTQGRTDTQYF
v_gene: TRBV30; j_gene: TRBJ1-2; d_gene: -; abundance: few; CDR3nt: TGTGCCTGGAGCCCAAGACCAGTGGGCTACACCTTC; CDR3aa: CAWSPRPVGYTF
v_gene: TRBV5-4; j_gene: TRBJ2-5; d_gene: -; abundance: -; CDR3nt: TGTGCCAGCAGCTTGTTATTCGGGGGCCAAGAGACCCAGTACTTC; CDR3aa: CASSLLFGGQETQYF
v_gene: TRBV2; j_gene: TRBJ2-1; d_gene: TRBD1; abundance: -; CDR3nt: TGTGCCAGCAGTGAATGGGACAGCTACAATGAGCAGTTCTTC; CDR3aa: CASSEWDSYNEQFF